Below, 9 T cell receptor beta chains from the same sample are listed, as sequenced in a study of blood T cell repertoires in COVID-19. Generated by immunoSEQ multiplex PCR, the TCRdb table keeps only in-frame clones and is missing some. Among some 120,000 clones listed, around 80% were seen once. The source material was peripheral blood. Every receptor here comes from a man aged 70 or older with acute or convalescent COVID-19.

The chain uses TRBV11-2 and TRBJ2-2; 7 bases map to TRBD2. The CDR3 is made up of 15 amino acids. Germline lookup yields CDR1 SGHAT and CDR2 FQNNGV. J was trimmed by 5 bases and V by 2 bases; bases with no gene match: 5. In DNA, the CDR3 is TGTGCCAGCAGCTTATATAAGGGAGGGACCGGGGAGCTGTTTTTT. Protein product: CASSLYKGGTGELFF. Looking up the rest from reference TRBV11-2 and TRBJ2-2 gives the full variable domain: EAGVAQSPRYKIIEKRQSVAFWCNPISGHATLYWYQQILGQGPKLLIQFQNNGVVDDSQLPKDRFSAERLKGVDSTLKIQPAKLEDSAVYLCASSLYKGGTGELFFGEGSRLTVL.

This chain joins TRBV6-1 and TRBJ1-6, with 7 nucleotides matching TRBD1. Trimming at V came to 4 bases and at J to 4 bases, leaving 13 bases not matched to a gene. This CDR3 contains 18 residues. Germline V CDR1 and CDR2: MNHNS, SASEGT. CDR3: CASSAHTTGAVYNSPLHF. The DNA of the CDR3 is TGTGCCAGCAGTGCTCACACAACAGGGGCGGTATATAATTCACCCCTCCACTTT.

V is TRBV5-1 and J is TRBJ1-1; possible D gene TRBD1, 6 bases. Germline V CDR1 and CDR2: SGHRS, YFSETQ. The V gene lost 7 bases and the J gene lost 1 base, with 11 bases spanning the gap. The CDR3 consists of 13 residues. CDR3 nucleotides: TGCGCCAGCTTACAGGACAGGAACACTGAAGCTTTCTTT. Its protein is CASLQDRNTEAFF.

This chain joins TRBV5-1 and TRBJ1-1; 9 bases are a match to TRBD1. The CDR3 contains 13 residues. CDR1 SGHRS and CDR2 YFSETQ come from the germline V gene. Germline trimming cut 4 bases from V and 9 bases from J; bases unmatched to any gene: 7. The CDR3 nucleotides read TGCGCCAGCAGCACGCCGGGACAGGGTAAAGCTTTCTTT. It translates to CASSTPGQGKAFF. Together with reference TRBV5-1 and TRBJ1-1, the CDR3 gives the full variable domain: KAGVTQTPRYLIKTRGQQVTLSCSPISGHRSVSWYQQTPGQGLQFLFEYFSETQRNKGNFPGRFSGRQFSNSRSEMNVSTLELGDSALYLCASSTPGQGKAFFGQGTRLTVV.

Only a few counts were recorded for this clone. This chain uses TRBV7-2 with TRBJ2-2, with 10 bases matching TRBD1. This CDR3 is 15 amino acids long. Germline-derived CDR1 and CDR2 are SGHTA and FQGNSA. Trimming removed 3 bases from V and 4 bases from J; junction bases left unmatched: 2. This chain's CDR3 is CASSFRDRGTGELFF. The CDR3 DNA is TGTGCCAGCAGCTTCCGGGACAGGGGCACCGGGGAGCTGTTTTTT.

The chain has TRBV28 and TRBJ2-1, with D unclear. CDR1 MDHEN and CDR2 SYDVKM come from the germline V gene. The CDR3 contains 15 residues. Deletions cut 7 bases from V and 1 base from J, with 14 bases between. The CDR3 spells CASTSPGYSYNEQFF. The CDR3 region has the DNA TGTGCCAGCACCTCCCCCGGGTATTCCTACAATGAGCAGTTCTTC.

J is TRBJ2-4 and V is TRBV29-1, with D unresolved. Germline V gene sequence: CDR1 SQVTM, CDR2 ANQGSEA. Trimming left V 0 bases short and J 9 bases short, with 9 bases between. There are 12 residues in the CDR3. The CDR3 coding sequence is TGCAGCGTTGAAGAAAGCTCGGGCATTCAGTACTTC. Translation: CSVEESSGIQYF.

The chain carries TRBV5-1 and TRBJ1-2, with D perhaps TRBD1 (6 bases). This CDR3 has 16 residues. With 4 bases removed from V and 8 bases from J, the gap between germline ends came to 24 bases. CDR1 and CDR2 from the germline V gene are SGHRS and YFSETQ. The CDR3 loop is CASSPGDVQGNRGYTF. The CDR3 DNA reads TGCGCCAGCAGCCCCGGGGACGTACAGGGCAATCGGGGCTACACCTTC.

This chain connects TRBV14 to TRBJ1-6, with 9 positions matching TRBD1. Germline V CDR1 and CDR2: SGHDN, FVKESK. The CDR3 covers 15 residues. V lost 4 bases and J lost 10; bases outside the gene matches: 8. The CDR3 here is CASSPPGTGSSPLHF. The CDR3 DNA reads as TGTGCCAGCAGCCCTCCCGGGACAGGGTCCTCACCCCTCCACTTT.